This T cell receptor (beta chain) was identified in a study of blood T cells in healthy people across ages (dated by TCRdb to the mid-2010s). Some background on the complete study: In model experiments, template switching captured roughly one uniquely barcoded TCR beta cDNA molecule for every two T cells. The study measured age-related changes in TCR beta repertoire diversity using deep sequencing normalized with unique cDNA molecular identifiers. The donors were split into four age groups: young (average roughly 15 years), middle-aged (over 35), aged (about 56) and long-lived (over 80). Donors of different ages were randomly distributed across sequencing lanes to avoid experimental bias. For two donors (one aged 18 to 30 and one aged 80 or older), the study analyzed two additional independent replicas of 1 million unique cDNA reads from the same blood draw. The investigation overall reported the following: Estimates of total diversity from one million sequenced T cells were regarded as lower bounds and underestimates. Compared with the aged group, the long-lived group had more naive CD4+ T cells, fewer expanded clones and increased TCR diversity, a pattern suggesting age selection. There was a strong correlation between observed TCR beta diversity and the percentage of naive T cells measured by flow cytometry. Conclusive comparison of naive and antigen-experienced compartments was prevented by the profiling of bulk unsorted PBMCs. Because the CMV infection status of the donors was unknown, age-related changes in expanded clonotypes may potentially have been confounded. As age increased, observed TCR beta diversity per million T cells dropped in a roughly linear way, and a significant reduction was already evident by age around 41.

Concerning this clonotype: Its target antigen remains unknown. No base qualities exist here, and no much larger clone lies one base off it.

Reading the germline V gene (reference sequence) gives CDR1 SEHNR and CDR2 FQNEAQ. From its cysteine to its phenylalanine, the CDR3 spans 18 amino acids. Of all the DNA, just the CDR3 is kept, 54 bases in frame from base 1. V and J are trimmed by 3 bases and 6 bases, and the gene matches miss 17 bases of the junction. Preparation of the library involved 5' RACE. Sequencing took place on an Illumina HiSeq 2500. A second PCR of about 6 to 11 cycles was run with a J-beta primer mix and a sample-barcoded 5' primer. A unique molecular identifier was introduced onto each TCR beta cDNA molecule by a template-switch 5' adaptor carrying 12 random nucleotides. Each sample yielded at least 2.5 million CDR3-containing paired-end reads. First-strand cDNA synthesis was performed from all RNA using the Mint cDNA synthesis kit, with priming by a TRBC-specific oligonucleotide. Following uracil-DNA glycosylase treatment, a first 18-cycle PCR with universal primers M1SS and BC2_uni_R was performed on all cDNA. As for the authors' bioinformatics: For normalization, 1 million high-quality reads were randomly selected from each sample, with every read carrying a distinct molecular identifier. Instead of being binned into consensus sequences, reads that shared molecular identifiers were thrown out. CDR3 identification, clonotype clustering and error correction used MiTCR with a Q25 quality threshold and the strictest error-elimination algorithm. Lower-bound total TCR beta diversity was estimated with a nonparametric unseen species model using Euler transformation. TCRdb cleaned the public reads at Q25 with fastp, built clones with MiXCR and kept in-frame beta chains. Rows with a matching CDR3 protein are joined into one entry that keeps the most common DNA and genes. TCRdb assigned the V and J calls; the authors' analysis was not used. For this sample there are just under 900,000 distinct CDR3 sequences; under 30% appear just once. Roughly a sixth of the sample comes from the top ten.

The 39 donors, aged 6 to 90 years, were systemically healthy Caucasian individuals from Russia. Ten milliliters of peripheral blood were drawn from each donor into EDTA-treated Vacutainer tubes. Ficoll-Paque density-gradient centrifugation was used to isolate PBMCs, with at least 6 million per sample. Total RNA, at least 5 micrograms per sample, was extracted from PBMCs with Trizol reagent. The percentages of naive CD45RAhigh/CD27high T cells were determined by flow cytometry on a PBMC aliquot from every donor. The sample taken for sequencing was blood. The rearranged segments are TRBV7-9 and TRBJ2-3, with 8 middle bases fitting TRBD1. This TCR was sampled from an elderly woman in good health. The CDR3 corresponds to CASSLGRQGANRVDTQYF. Read as DNA, the sequence is TGTGCCAGCAGCTTGGGTCGGCAGGGGGCGAATAGAGTGGATACGCAGTATTTT.